The 24 T cell receptor beta chains below all came from one sample that was sequenced in a study of blood T cell repertoires in COVID-19. Method: immunoSEQ multiplex PCR; TCRdb's copy keeps in-frame clones and lacks some. The data contain approximately 220,000 clones, over 70% of them singletons. Material for sequencing was peripheral blood. The receptors come from an elderly woman with acute or convalescent COVID-19.

The rearrangement joins TRBV2 to TRBJ2-7; 7 bases agree with TRBD1. The germline V gene encodes CDR1 SNHLY and CDR2 FYNNEI. J was trimmed by 6 bases and V by 8 bases; bases with no gene match: 10. The CDR3 contains 13 residues. The DNA for the CDR3 is TGTGCCAGCTTCATCTCTACAGGGGTCGAGCAGTACTTC. The encoded protein is CASFISTGVEQYF.

V usage is TRBV2 and J usage is TRBJ2-7; maybe TRBD1 (5 bases). The V end was cut by 5 bases, the J end by 2 bases, with 16 bases between. This CDR3 is built from 15 residues. In germline, CDR1 is SNHLY, CDR2 FYNNEI. CDR3 protein: CASSIGHLTAYEQYF. The CDR3 coding sequence is TGTGCCAGCAGTATCGGACACCTAACCGCCTACGAGCAGTACTTC.

V is TRBV29-1 and J is TRBJ1-2; maybe TRBD1 (6 bases). The CDR3 loop spans 11 amino acids. From germline, CDR1 is SQVTM and CDR2 ANQGSEA. V lost 6 bases to trimming and J lost 8 bases, with 13 bases between them. The CDR3 DNA is TGCAGCGTGTCACAGGGTCACGGCTACACCTTC. Amino acid sequence: CSVSQGHGYTF.

V gene TRBV24-1 combines with J gene TRBJ2-5; 12 bases are a match to TRBD2. Looked up from germline, CDR1 is KGHDR and CDR2 is SFDVKD. The V and J ends lost 3 bases and 7 bases, in that order; junction bases with no gene match: 8. There are 16 residues in the CDR3. The CDR3 DNA is TGTGCCACCAGTGATCCGACTAGCGGGGGTATTGGGACCCAGTACTTC. Its protein is CATSDPTSGGIGTQYF.

The V gene is TRBV5-4, the J gene TRBJ2-7; 15 bases match TRBD2. The CDR3 has 17 amino acids. J gave up 4 bases and V 3 bases, and 8 bases lay outside the gene matches. Germline V lookup: CDR1 SGHNT, CDR2 YYREEE (reference sequence). The CDR3 DNA reads as TGTGCCAGCAGCTACGGACTAGCGGGGGGGATCCATTACGAGCAGTACTTC. Encoded protein: CASSYGLAGGIHYEQYF.

V gene TRBV5-1 combines with J gene TRBJ1-5; D ambiguous. With 7 bases removed from V and 2 bases from J, the gap between germline ends came to 19 bases. The CDR3 runs to 16 residues. Per germline, CDR1 SGHRS and CDR2 YFSETQ. In nucleotides, the CDR3 is TGCGCCAGCCCTCCCAAGTCTGGGCTGGGCAATCAGCCCCAGCATTTT. Translated: CASPPKSGLGNQPQHF.

Only a few counts were recorded for this clone. This chain's CDR3 is CASSSGALSPYEQYF. The CDR3 region has the DNA TGTGCCAGCAGCTCGGGAGCTCTCTCTCCCTACGAGCAGTACTTC. The V and J genes are TRBV5-4 and TRBJ2-7; D might be TRBD2 (6 bases). This CDR3 has 15 amino acids. Germline-derived CDR1 and CDR2 are SGHNT and YYREEE (reference sequence). Trimming took off 3 bases at V and 2 bases at J, with 15 bases between the two ends.

This clone was recorded only once. This chain uses TRBV4-1 with TRBJ2-1, with D tentatively TRBD1 (6 bases). Looked up from germline, CDR1 is MGHRA and CDR2 is YSYEKL. V was shortened by 0 bases and J by 3 bases, with 12 bases between the two germline ends. The CDR3 consists of 16 residues. The CDR3 spells CASSQEDRPNYNEQFF. DNA for the CDR3: TGCGCCAGCAGCCAAGAAGACAGGCCGAACTACAATGAGCAGTTCTTC.

The V and J genes are TRBV10-3 and TRBJ1-2, with D tentatively TRBD1 (5 bases). CDR3 length: 15 amino acids. Germline assignment: CDR1 ENHRY and CDR2 SYGVKD. Trimming took off 0 bases at V and 4 bases at J, with 12 bases between the two ends. The CDR3 loop is CAISESVTVPYGYTF. DNA of the CDR3: TGTGCCATCAGTGAGTCGGTGACAGTTCCCTATGGCTACACCTTC.

The chain carries TRBV28 and TRBJ2-7, with 9 bases aligning to TRBD1. The CDR3 is 15 residues long. V lost 4 bases to trimming and J lost 6 bases; unmatched junction nucleotides: 10. Germline V lookup: CDR1 MDHEN, CDR2 SYDVKM. The CDR3 bases are TGTGCCAGCAGTTCGACACAGGGGGCCACGTTCGAGCAGTACTTC. Encoded protein: CASSSTQGATFEQYF.

The rearrangement joins TRBV27 to TRBJ2-7, with 7 bases that match TRBD1. CDR3 length: 14 residues. Germline loops: CDR1 MNHEY, CDR2 SMNVEV (reference sequence). J gave up 3 bases and V 5 bases, and 7 bases lay outside the gene matches. The CDR3 spells CASSPRTGFYEQYF. The CDR3 region has the DNA TGTGCCAGCAGTCCCCGGACAGGCTTCTACGAGCAGTACTTC.

A note on this clone: The junction departs from the called germline gene at one end, perhaps through a read error. The gene calls are TRBV5-1 and TRBJ2-7, with TRBD1 matching 8 bases. CDR3 length equals 13 residues. Looked up from germline, CDR1 is SGHRS and CDR2 is YFSETQ. This chain's CDR3 is CASSFETGALGNF. The CDR3 region has the DNA TGCGCCAGCAGCTTTGAGACAGGGGCCCTAGGGAACTTC.

This chain joins TRBV7-9 and TRBJ1-4; 9 bases fit TRBD1. This CDR3 comprises 15 residues. Germline trimming cut 5 bases from V and 5 bases from J; bases unmatched to any gene: 6. Germline V gene data show CDR1 as SEHNR and CDR2 as FQNEAQ (reference sequence). DNA for the CDR3: TGTGCCAGCAGCCTCACCGGGACAGGGAATGAAAAACTGTTTTTT. It is translated as CASSLTGTGNEKLFF.

The gene calls are TRBV5-1 and TRBJ2-1; TRBD1 matches at 7 bases. Germline V gene data show CDR1 as SGHRS and CDR2 as YFSETQ. After removal of 0 bases from V and 3 bases from J, the junction contained 3 bases not matched to a gene. This CDR3 contains 15 residues. CDR3 sequence reads: CASSLEGQIYNEQFF. In DNA form, the CDR3 reads TGCGCCAGCAGCTTGGAGGGACAGATCTACAATGAGCAGTTCTTC. The full variable domain, rest sourced from reference TRBV5-1 and TRBJ2-1, is KAGVTQTPRYLIKTRGQQVTLSCSPISGHRSVSWYQQTPGQGLQFLFEYFSETQRNKGNFPGRFSGRQFSNSRSEMNVSTLELGDSALYLCASSLEGQIYNEQFFGPGTRLTVL.

This clone was observed a single time. This sequence joins TRBV28 and TRBJ1-6; TRBD1 is a possible D gene (5 bases). From germline, CDR1 is MDHEN and CDR2 SYDVKM. V dropped 8 bases and J dropped 11 bases, with 19 bases sitting between them. The CDR3 runs 14 residues. DNA of the CDR3: TGTGCCAGCCACCCGCCAGGGCCGACGGCACCCCTCCACTTT. Translating it yields CASHPPGPTAPLHF. The entire variable domain, with the rest obtained from reference TRBV28 and TRBJ1-6, is as follows: DVKVTQSSRYLVKRTGEKVFLECVQDMDHENMFWYRQDPGLGLRLIYFSYDVKMKEKGDIPEGYSVSREKKERFSLILESASTNQTSMYLCASHPPGPTAPLHFGNGTRLTVT.

The CDR3 DNA reads TGTGCCAGCAGTTTAAGCCCCTTTAACACCGGGGAGCTGTTTTTT. It yields the protein CASSLSPFNTGELFF. The rearrangement links TRBV27 to TRBJ2-2; no reliable D call. Germline V gene lookup returns CDR1 MNHEY and CDR2 SMNVEV (reference sequence). The CDR3 has 15 residues. Trimming stripped 2 bases from V and 2 bases from J, with 9 bases between.

This rearrangement joins TRBV4-1 to TRBJ1-3; D may be TRBD1 (5 bases). CDR1 MGHRA and CDR2 YSYEKL come from the germline V gene. V was cut by 6 bases and J by 4 bases, with 19 bases left in between. The CDR3 is made up of 16 amino acids. CDR3 loop: CASRSIPGISGNTIYF. CDR3 bases: TGCGCCAGCAGGTCAATCCCAGGGATTTCCGGAAACACCATATATTTT.

V is TRBV5-1 and J is TRBJ2-3; TRBD2 agrees at 10 bases. Germline CDR1 is SGHRS and CDR2 is YFSETQ. After removal of 0 bases from V and 6 bases from J, the junction contained 19 bases not matched to a gene. CDR3 length equals 20 residues. As DNA, the CDR3 is TGCGCCAGCAGCTTGGTCTCGAGCGTTGCAAGCGGGAGGGCCGCGGATACGCAGTATTTT. This encodes CASSLVSSVASGRAADTQYF.

The genes are TRBV15 and TRBJ2-7; 11 nucleotides line up with TRBD1. CDR1 and CDR2 from the germline V gene are LNHNV and YYDKDF (reference sequence). V shed 1 base and J 4 bases; nucleotides not matched to a gene: 12. The CDR3 runs to 18 residues. The CDR3 DNA is TGTGCCACCAGCAGAGTGGGGCCCGCCGGACAGGGGGCTTACGAGCAGTACTTC. Its translation: CATSRVGPAGQGAYEQYF.

The chain recombines TRBV7-2 with TRBJ2-2, with TRBD2 matching 8 bases. Germline V lookup: CDR1 SGHTA, CDR2 FQGNSA. The V gene end was trimmed by 5 bases and the J gene end by 0 bases; junction bases not matched to a gene: 14. The CDR3 loop spans 19 amino acids. CDR3 coding DNA: TGTGCCAGCAGCAACCGAGCCGTACTAGCGGAGTCGAACACCGGGGAGCTGTTTTTT. Translating it yields CASSNRAVLAESNTGELFF.

This clone came up a few times. The genes are TRBV6-5 and TRBJ1-6; D gene ambiguous. V gave up 2 bases and J gave up 6 bases, with 14 bases separating them. In germline, CDR1 is MNHEY, CDR2 SVGAGI. This CDR3 spans 16 amino acids. In DNA form, the CDR3 reads TGTGCCAGCAGTTACCCTAGGGATCGGGGTAATTCACCCCTCCACTTT. Translating it yields CASSYPRDRGNSPLHF.

The rearrangement links TRBV3-1 (or the pseudogene TRBV3-2) to TRBJ2-1; tentatively, D is TRBD2 (5 bases). Per the germline V gene, CDR1 is LGHDT and CDR2 is YNNKEL (reference sequence). This CDR3 has 14 residues. V was cut by 4 bases and J by 7 bases, with 14 bases left in between. CDR3 residues: CASSPGFGINEQFF. CDR3 nucleotides: TGTGCCAGCAGCCCGGGGTTCGGGATTAATGAGCAGTTCTTC.

Concerning this clone: Other DNA sequences of this sample code for an identical CDR3. V and J are TRBV4-2 and TRBJ1-5; unclear D gene. CDR3 length: 14 residues. Germline lookup yields CDR1 LGHNA and CDR2 YNFKEQ. Trimming left V 0 bases short and J 6 bases short, with 9 bases between. In DNA, the CDR3 is TGTGCCAGCAGCCAAGATCGGGGTTTTCAGCCCCAGCATTTT. It yields the protein CASSQDRGFQPQHF.

This clone was seen a handful of times. The chain carries TRBV25-1 and TRBJ1-3, with D perhaps matching TRBD1 (6 bases). Germline CDR1 is MGHDK and CDR2 is SYGVNS. This CDR3 is 14 amino acids long. The V gene lost 3 bases and the J gene lost 2 bases, with 8 bases spanning the gap. CDR3 region: CASSDRGAGNTIYF. In DNA, the CDR3 is TGTGCCAGCAGTGACAGGGGCGCTGGAAACACCATATATTTT.